What follows are 10 T cell receptor beta chains derived from one specimen sequenced in a study of blood T cells in healthy people across ages. Combining a sample-barcoded 5' primer with a J-beta primer mix, a second PCR ran for about 7 to 12 cycles. TCRdb reprocessed the 5' RACE reads with MiXCR, giving one entry per CDR3 protein. The data hold about 1.5 million distinct CDR3 sequences, with 40% to 45% observed a single time. Sequenced input: blood. The receptors were gathered from a young woman in good health.

This sequence joins TRBV7-2 and TRBJ1-2, with 7 bases matching TRBD1. V lost 4 bases and J lost 4; bases outside the gene matches: 9. Germline loops: CDR1 SGHTA, CDR2 FQGNSA. CDR3 size: 15 residues. CDR3 amino acids: CASSWTHRGAYGYTF. CDR3 DNA: TGTGCCAGCAGCTGGACACACAGGGGAGCCTATGGCTACACCTTC.

The chain combines TRBV28 with TRBJ2-7; D may be TRBD2 (5 bases). CDR1 is MDHEN and CDR2 is SYDVKM in the germline V gene. This CDR3 contains 15 residues. V was pared by 5 bases and J by 2 bases, with 16 bases between. The CDR3 coding sequence is TGTGCCAGCAGTCCGGGGTCCCAAGCCCCCTACGAGCAGTACTTC. Protein sequence: CASSPGSQAPYEQYF.

The J gene is TRBJ1-2, the V gene TRBV5-1; D call uncertain. Germline-derived CDR1 and CDR2 are SGHRS and YFSETQ. V was clipped by 0 bases and J by 5 bases, with 11 bases between them. This CDR3 is 14 amino acids long. CDR3 in DNA: TGCGCCAGCAGCTTGGAGCCAGCCCGATATGGCTACACCTTC. Residues: CASSLEPARYGYTF.

J is TRBJ1-6 and V is TRBV2, with D tentatively TRBD1 (5 bases). The germline V gene encodes CDR1 SNHLY and CDR2 FYNNEI. The CDR3 has 16 amino acids. Trimming removed 2 bases at V and 4 bases at J, with 12 bases between. This chain's CDR3 is CASSERGFLYNSPLHF. The DNA for the CDR3 is TGTGCCAGCAGTGAACGGGGGTTCTTGTATAATTCACCCCTCCACTTT.

Points on this clonotype: A single base separates this from a much larger clone, so it may be a read error. This sequence joins TRBV12-3 or TRBV12-4 and TRBJ2-4; TRBD1 agrees at 8 bases. The J call may be wrong; the DNA end is better matched by TRBJ2-7. This CDR3 comprises 15 residues. In DNA, the CDR3 is TGTGCCAGCAGTGTGACAGGGGAGATCTCCTACGAGCAGTACTTC. Translated, it gives CASSVTGEISYEQYF.

The V call is TRBV20-1, the J call TRBJ1-3; D remains ambiguous. With 3 bases removed from V and 2 bases from J, the gap between germline ends came to 8 bases. The germline CDR1 and CDR2 sequences are DFQATT and SNEGSKA (reference sequence). CDR3 length: 13 residues. This chain's CDR3 is CSASWGAGNTIYF. The CDR3, as DNA: TGCAGTGCTAGCTGGGGTGCTGGAAACACCATATATTTT.

This chain uses TRBV29-1 with TRBJ1-2; 7 bases line up with TRBD1. Looked up from germline, CDR1 is SQVTM and CDR2 is ANQGSEA. CDR3 length: 12 amino acids. Trimming cost V 5 bases and J 3 bases; bases outside gene matches: 3. Written as DNA, the CDR3 is TGCAGCGTTCTGGGACAGCACTATGGCTACACCTTC. This codes for CSVLGQHYGYTF.

In this sample, this clonotype turned up a few times. The chain carries TRBV7-9 and TRBJ1-1, with D maybe TRBD1 (5 bases). The V gene lost 4 bases and the J gene lost 3 bases, with 9 bases spanning the gap. The CDR3 consists of 13 residues. Germline V gene lookup returns CDR1 SEHNR and CDR2 FQNEAQ (reference sequence). The chain's CDR3 is CASSSKGHTEAFF. In DNA form, the CDR3 reads TGTGCCAGCAGCTCCAAGGGGCACACTGAAGCTTTCTTT.

The chain recombines TRBV12-3 or TRBV12-4 with TRBJ1-1; no firm D call. This CDR3 is built from 15 residues. The germline V and J ends were trimmed by 6 bases and 1 base, with 15 bases remaining between them. The DNA for the CDR3 is TGTGCCAGCAGCCCCAGAGCGAGTAAGAACACTGAAGCTTTCTTT. It encodes CASSPRASKNTEAFF.

The chain has TRBV5-1 and TRBJ2-2; D may match TRBD1 or TRBD2 (5 bases each). This CDR3 spans 15 amino acids. Germline values: CDR1 SGHRS, CDR2 YFSETQ. Trimming removed 6 bases at V and 1 base at J, with 13 bases between. CDR3 sequence: CASIDWGKNTGELFF. The DNA for the CDR3 is TGCGCCAGCATTGATTGGGGGAAGAACACCGGGGAGCTGTTTTTT. The full variable domain, rest sourced from reference TRBV5-1 and TRBJ2-2, is KAGVTQTPRYLIKTRGQQVTLSCSPISGHRSVSWYQQTPGQGLQFLFEYFSETQRNKGNFPGRFSGRQFSNSRSEMNVSTLELGDSALYLCASIDWGKNTGELFFGEGSRLTVL.